What follows are 12 T cell receptor beta chains derived from one specimen sequenced in a study of blood T cells in healthy people across ages. A second PCR of about 7 to 12 cycles used a sample-barcoded 5' primer and a J-beta primer mix. Using its own MiXCR run on the 5' RACE reads, TCRdb lists one record per CDR3 protein. The sample shows about 1 million distinct CDR3 sequences, 40% to 55% of them seen only once. The material sequenced was blood. The source is an older woman in good health.

The rearrangement uses TRBV10-3 and TRBJ2-1, with D possibly being TRBD2 (5 bases). Germline loops: CDR1 ENHRY, CDR2 SYGVKD. This CDR3 is built from 18 residues. V was trimmed by 0 bases and J by 6 bases, leaving 21 bases between them. CDR3 nucleotide sequence: TGTGCCATCAGTGAGTCCCTAAACGCTAGGACTTTCTCCAATGAGCAGTTCTTC. This encodes CAISESLNARTFSNEQFF.

The chain has TRBV2 and TRBJ2-5; tentative D call: TRBD1 (6 bases). V shed 6 bases and J shed 5 bases, with 19 bases lying between them. Germline V lookup: CDR1 SNHLY, CDR2 FYNNEI. CDR3 length: 15 amino acids. The CDR3 DNA sequence: TGTGCCAGCAGCGCTAGTACCGCAGGGGATGAGACCCAGTACTTC. Encoded protein: CASSASTAGDETQYF.

The chain joins TRBV5-1 to TRBJ2-5, with 10 bases identical to TRBD2. CDR1 is SGHRS and CDR2 is YFSETQ in the germline V gene. Trimming took 3 bases from V and 4 from J; bases not matched to a gene: 12. The CDR3 sequence is 17 residues long. CDR3 amino acids: CASSSGSLAGASETQYF. The CDR3 coding sequence is TGCGCCAGCAGCTCCGGTAGTCTAGCGGGAGCGTCAGAGACCCAGTACTTC.

Points on this clonotype: It may be a read error: a sequence one base away is much more abundant. This chain connects TRBV7-3 to TRBJ2-7; D possibly corresponds to TRBD2 (6 bases). The last part of the DNA fits TRBJ2-5 better; the J call may be wrong. CDR1 and CDR2 (germline): SGHTA, FQGTGA. The CDR3 spans 14 residues. CDR3 in DNA: TGTGCCAGCAGCCCAAACGGGGGTCGAGAGACCCAGTACTTC. Translated: CASSPNGGRETQYF.

This clonotype was counted at least ten times. This rearrangement joins TRBV7-9 to TRBJ1-2; 7 bases are a match to TRBD1. There are 14 residues in the CDR3. Germline lookup yields CDR1 SEHNR and CDR2 FQNEAQ (reference sequence). Trimming took 5 bases from V and 0 from J; bases not matched to a gene: 3. CDR3: CASSRDSPNYGYTF. The CDR3 DNA sequence: TGTGCCAGCAGCCGGGACAGCCCTAACTATGGCTACACCTTC.

The J gene is TRBJ2-7, the V gene TRBV6-2 or TRBV6-3; possibly TRBD2 for D (5 bases). CDR1 MNHEY and CDR2 SVGEGT come from the germline V gene. V lost 6 bases to trimming and J lost 0 bases, with 12 bases between them. The CDR3 covers 14 residues. Here the CDR3 reads CASRRTLSSYEQYF. The DNA for the CDR3 is TGTGCCAGCAGACGGACTCTCAGCTCCTACGAGCAGTACTTC.

In this sample, this clonotype turned up once. The rearrangement links TRBV4-2 to TRBJ2-1; 7 nucleotides align to TRBD2. The junction had 10 bases not matched to a gene; V was cut back by 0 bases and J by 5 bases. The germline V gene encodes CDR1 LGHNA and CDR2 YNFKEQ. The length of the CDR3 is 17 residues. The CDR3 nucleotides read TGTGCCAGCAGCCAAGAGGGGGGTGCGGGAGTAAACAATGAGCAGTTCTTC. Its protein is CASSQEGGAGVNNEQFF.

This clonotype has only a few counts. This rearrangement joins TRBV7-9 to TRBJ2-1, with unresolved D. Trimming took off 1 base at V and 5 bases at J, with 12 bases between the two ends. The germline V gene has CDR1 SEHNR and CDR2 FQNEAQ (reference sequence). The CDR3 spans 15 residues. CDR3 sequence reads: CASSLEPRPNNEQFF. DNA for the CDR3: TGTGCCAGCAGCTTAGAACCCCGTCCGAACAATGAGCAGTTCTTC.

V usage is TRBV20-1 and J usage is TRBJ2-7; D may be TRBD2 (5 bases). Trimming removed 6 bases at V and 1 base at J, with 13 bases between. The germline V gene has CDR1 DFQATT and CDR2 SNEGSKA (reference sequence). The CDR3 covers 13 residues. CDR3 sequence: CSATGVNSYEQYF. The CDR3 coding sequence is TGCAGTGCCACCGGGGTAAATTCCTACGAGCAGTACTTC.

This clonotype was detected a few times. The chain carries TRBV18 and TRBJ2-1; no firm D call. The CDR3 is 14 residues long. The germline V gene has CDR1 KGHSH and CDR2 LQKENI. Trimming took off 6 bases at V and 6 bases at J, with 15 bases between the two ends. The DNA of the CDR3 is TGTGCCAGCTCCACCGGGCTAGGCGGCAATGAGCAGTTCTTC. Translating gives CASSTGLGGNEQFF.

The rearrangement uses TRBV7-2 and TRBJ2-1; 9 positions agree with TRBD1. V shed 3 bases and J 8 bases; nucleotides not matched to a gene: 5. Germline assignment: CDR1 SGHTA and CDR2 FQGNSA. The CDR3 has 14 residues. Written as DNA, the CDR3 is TGTGCCAGCAGCTTGGACAGGGGAGTGGATGAGCAGTTCTTC. It encodes CASSLDRGVDEQFF.

This clonotype was found a few times. The chain recombines TRBV2 with TRBJ2-1; 8 nucleotides agree with TRBD2. The germline V gene encodes CDR1 SNHLY and CDR2 FYNNEI. This CDR3 comprises 15 residues. V shed 0 bases and J 9 bases; nucleotides not matched to a gene: 7. The CDR3 is CASSEAVAGNAEQFF. CDR3 coding DNA: TGTGCCAGCAGTGAAGCTGTAGCGGGAAACGCTGAGCAGTTCTTC.